The 30 T cell receptor beta chains listed next were all sequenced from one sample in a study of cytomegalovirus exposure and HLA in healthy donors. It was with 60 Vbeta and 13 Jbeta primers that the PCR ran. Using immunoSEQ multiplex PCR, the repertoire was profiled, and TCRdb retains in-frame clones only, with some absent. The table shows 98,000 or so clones, with about three quarters occurring only once. The sample comprised PBMCs. The receptors were gathered from a man in his sixties in good health and CMV-seropositive.

The chain has TRBV18 and TRBJ1-5; D gene uncertain. CDR3 length: 15 amino acids. The V end lost 3 bases, the J end lost 6 bases, and 15 bases lay between the germline ends. Germline CDR1 and CDR2: KGHSH and LQKENI. The CDR3 bases are TGTGCCAGCTCACCGGTGGGTCTAGAAGGTCAGCCCCAGCATTTT. Amino acid sequence: CASSPVGLEGQPQHF.

The chain joins TRBV4-1 to TRBJ2-2; 8 bases agree with TRBD1. CDR3 length: 19 amino acids. The V gene end was trimmed by 0 bases and the J gene end by 1 base; junction bases not matched to a gene: 10. From germline, CDR1 is MGHRA and CDR2 YSYEKL. The chain's CDR3 is CASSQDWTGRNQNTGELFF. As DNA, the CDR3 is TGCGCCAGCAGCCAAGACTGGACAGGGAGGAACCAGAACACCGGGGAGCTGTTTTTT.

V usage is TRBV6-1 and J usage is TRBJ1-4; D might be TRBD1 (6 bases). V shed 5 bases and J shed 8 bases, with 15 bases lying between them. The germline gives CDR1 MNHNS, CDR2 SASEGT. The CDR3 is 14 amino acids. This CDR3 reads CASSTNRVREKLFF. In DNA form, the CDR3 reads TGTGCCAGCAGTACGAACAGGGTGAGGGAAAAACTGTTTTTT.

The rearrangement uses TRBV6-6 and TRBJ2-5, with TRBD1 matching over 7 bases. The CDR3 totals 16 residues. The ends lost 5 bases at V and 4 bases at J; junction bases unmatched: 13. Germline V lookup: CDR1 MNHNY, CDR2 SVGAGI (reference sequence). This chain's CDR3 is CASSPAGTGVGETQYF. DNA of the CDR3: TGTGCCAGCAGTCCCGCCGGAACAGGGGTGGGAGAGACCCAGTACTTC.

In the case of this clone: This same CDR3 is encoded by further DNA sequences in the sample. The genes are TRBV6-6 and TRBJ1-4; D is unclear. V gave up 0 bases and J gave up 11 bases, with 13 bases separating them. CDR1 MNHNY and CDR2 SVGAGI come from the germline V gene (reference sequence). The CDR3 consists of 14 residues. CDR3 sequence: CASSYSRNGEKLFF. The CDR3 nucleotides are TGTGCCAGCAGTTACTCGAGAAACGGTGAGAAACTGTTTTTT.

Written as DNA, the CDR3 is TGTGCCAGCAGCGTAGTAGGACAAGAGATAGGGAATGAGCAGTTCTTC. Protein: CASSVVGQEIGNEQFF. The chain links TRBV9 to TRBJ2-1, with D possibly TRBD1 on 5 matching bases. CDR1 and CDR2 (germline): SGDLS, YYNGEE. The CDR3 totals 16 residues. Between the trimmed V and J ends, which lost 0 bases and 7 bases, there was a span of 17 bases.

The chain uses TRBV23-1 and TRBJ1-5; D might be TRBD1 (6 bases). TRBV23-1 is sorted into the ORF group, with uncertain function. The CDR3 has 14 residues. V lost 9 bases and J 2 bases, leaving 14 bases between the germline ends. The CDR3 coding sequence is TGCGCCAGAGAAGGGGGAGTAGGCAATCAGCCCCAGCATTTT. It codes for CAREGGVGNQPQHF.

CDR3 in DNA: TGCGCCAGCAGCTTGGTGGATAGCAGTTACAATGAGCAGTTCTTC. As protein: CASSLVDSSYNEQFF. The chain is built from TRBV5-1 and TRBJ2-1; no reliable D call. Trimming cost V 0 bases and J 4 bases, with 11 bases left between them. The germline gives CDR1 SGHRS, CDR2 YFSETQ. The CDR3 extends over 15 amino acids.

By frequency in the sample, this clone is medium-sized. The CDR3 protein is CASSYFMAGHYQETQYF. The CDR3 DNA sequence: TGTGCCAGCAGTTACTTTATGGCAGGGCATTACCAAGAGACCCAGTACTTC. The chain joins TRBV6-8 to TRBJ2-5, with a tentative D call TRBD1 (5 bases). Trimming removed 1 base at V and 0 bases at J, with 15 bases between. The CDR3 is made up of 17 amino acids. In germline, CDR1 is MNHGY, CDR2 SAAAGT.

The V gene is TRBV20-1, the J gene TRBJ2-3; D unresolved. The germline V gene has CDR1 DFQATT and CDR2 SNEGSKA (reference sequence). V lost 3 bases and J lost 6, with 7 bases in between. The CDR3 spans 11 residues. The CDR3 DNA reads TGCAGTGCTAGGGCAGTTGATACGCAGTATTTT. Protein: CSARAVDTQYF.

A note on this clone: Sequence at one end of the junction differs from germline and may be a read error. This rearrangement joins TRBV6-6 to TRBJ2-3; D gene uncertain. Germline V CDR1 and CDR2: MNHNY, SVGAGI (reference sequence). The CDR3 sequence is 15 residues long. The CDR3 DNA sequence: TGTGCCAGCACTCAATACCAACCGACCACAGATACGCAGTATTTC. It specifies CASTQYQPTTDTQYF.

This clone has only a few counts. The V call is TRBV5-1, the J call TRBJ2-5; 13 positions agree with TRBD2. Judging by the DNA end, TRBJ2-7 fits better; the J call may be wrong. CDR3 size: 16 residues. Per the germline V gene, CDR1 is SGHRS and CDR2 is YFSETQ. CDR3 DNA sequence: TGCGCCAGCAGCCCTGGACTAGCGGGGGCGCACTACGAGCAGTACTTC. Translating it yields CASSPGLAGAHYEQYF.

This clone appeared a few times. The V and J genes are TRBV4-1 and TRBJ1-1; the D is unclear. In germline, CDR1 is MGHRA, CDR2 YSYEKL. V dropped 4 bases and J dropped 2 bases, with 11 bases sitting between them. The CDR3 contains 14 residues. CDR3 residues: CASSLRESNTEAFF. The CDR3 DNA sequence: TGCGCCAGCAGCCTAAGGGAGAGCAACACTGAAGCTTTCTTT.

The chain joins TRBV5-4 to TRBJ2-5; no firm D call. V was shortened by 1 base and J by 4 bases, with 11 bases between the two germline ends. The CDR3 has 14 amino acids. CDR1 is SGHNT and CDR2 is YYREEE in the germline V gene (reference sequence). In DNA, the CDR3 is TGTGCCAGCAGCTTGTCCCCCGGTGGAGAGACCCAGTACTTC. Translated, it gives CASSLSPGGETQYF.

The chain combines TRBV6-5 with TRBJ2-4; 8 bases align to TRBD1. J was trimmed by 7 bases and V by 6 bases; bases with no gene match: 8. Germline CDR1 is MNHEY and CDR2 is SVGAGI. The CDR3 has 14 amino acids. Here the CDR3 DNA reads TGTGCCAGCAGCCTTTCAGGGGGCGCGAACATTCAGTACTTC. Its protein product is CASSLSGGANIQYF.

This chain joins TRBV29-1 and TRBJ2-5; D is uncertain. Germline V CDR1 and CDR2: SQVTM, ANQGSEA. V was cut by 3 bases and J by 6 bases, with 14 bases left in between. This CDR3 spans 13 amino acids. CDR3 in DNA: TGCAGCGTTGATTGGAGTCCGGTGAAGACCCAGTACTTC. Translating it yields CSVDWSPVKTQYF.

The V and J genes are TRBV5-8 and TRBJ2-6; D perhaps matches TRBD2 (5 bases). Germline CDR1 and CDR2: SGHTS and YDEGEE. Trimming cost V 0 bases and J 0 bases, with 10 bases left between them. The CDR3 has 17 amino acids. In DNA, the CDR3 is TGTGCCAGCAGCTTGGAAGAGGGCCTCTCTGGGGCCAACGTCCTGACTTTC. It specifies CASSLEEGLSGANVLTF.

J is TRBJ2-2 and V is TRBV27; maybe TRBD1 (6 bases). Per germline, CDR1 MNHEY and CDR2 SMNVEV (reference sequence). CDR3 length: 17 amino acids. Trimming removed 7 bases at V and 4 bases at J, with 22 bases between. Here the CDR3 reads CASTESYRAVGTGELFF. Here the CDR3 DNA reads TGTGCCAGCACCGAGAGTTACAGGGCAGTGGGCACCGGGGAGCTGTTTTTT.

The V call is TRBV27, the J call TRBJ2-1; D uncertain. This CDR3 is 13 amino acids long. The V end lost 5 bases, the J end lost 0 bases, and 5 bases lay between the germline ends. The germline gives CDR1 MNHEY, CDR2 SMNVEV (reference sequence). This CDR3 reads CASSLSSYNEQFF. In DNA form, the CDR3 reads TGTGCCAGCAGTCTGAGCTCCTACAATGAGCAGTTCTTC.

This chain connects TRBV19 to TRBJ2-2; D may be TRBD2 (5 bases). Germline V lookup: CDR1 LNHDA, CDR2 SQIVND (reference sequence). The length of the CDR3 is 16 residues. With 5 bases removed from V and 3 bases from J, the gap between germline ends came to 16 bases. The CDR3 sequence: CASSWGWWGDTGELFF. In DNA, the CDR3 is TGTGCCAGTAGTTGGGGTTGGTGGGGAGACACCGGGGAGCTGTTTTTT. The full variable domain, with the rest looked up from reference TRBV19 and TRBJ2-2, is DGGITQSPKYLFRKEGQNVTLSCEQNLNHDAMYWYRQDPGQGLRLIYYSQIVNDFQKGDIAEGYSVSREKKESFPLTVTSAQKNPTAFYLCASSWGWWGDTGELFFGEGSRLTVL.

The gene calls are TRBV4-3 and TRBJ2-7, with D tentatively TRBD2 (5 bases). Trimming shortened V by 1 base and J by 7 bases, and 14 bases separated the two germline ends. Germline CDR1 LGHNA, CDR2 YSLEER. The CDR3 loop spans 14 amino acids. CDR3 residues: CASSQVYGSGEQYF. The CDR3, as DNA: TGCGCCAGCAGCCAAGTGTACGGGTCGGGGGAGCAGTACTTC.

This clone is a singleton in its sample. The V gene is TRBV27, the J gene TRBJ2-7, with TRBD1 matching 9 bases. The CDR3 contains 13 residues. The V gene end was trimmed by 6 bases and the J gene end by 3 bases; junction bases not matched to a gene: 3. Germline loops: CDR1 MNHEY, CDR2 SMNVEV (reference sequence). CDR3 loop: CASSLTGGYEQYF. The CDR3 coding sequence is TGTGCCAGCAGCCTGACAGGGGGCTACGAGCAGTACTTC.

V usage is TRBV6-1 and J usage is TRBJ2-1, with 8 bases matching TRBD1. V was clipped by 4 bases and J by 1 base; unmatched bases: 3. The CDR3 loop spans 15 amino acids. CDR1 is MNHNS, CDR2 SASEGT, per germline. CDR3 protein: CASSATGGSYNEQFF. The CDR3 DNA reads TGTGCCAGCAGTGCAACAGGGGGGTCCTACAATGAGCAGTTCTTC.

V and J are TRBV7-2 and TRBJ2-5, with TRBD2 identical over 10 bases. Germline assignment: CDR1 SGHTA and CDR2 FQGNSA. The CDR3 spans 16 residues. J gave up 5 bases and V 2 bases, and 8 bases lay outside the gene matches. The CDR3: CASSLTAGGPGETQYF. For the CDR3, the DNA is TGTGCCAGCAGCTTAACAGCGGGGGGGCCAGGGGAGACCCAGTACTTC.

The chain links TRBV18 to TRBJ2-3, with D possibly being TRBD1 (5 bases). V lost 3 bases, J lost 2 bases, and 12 bases lay in between. This CDR3 is 15 amino acids long. CDR1 and CDR2 (germline): KGHSH, LQKENI. The CDR3 sequence is CASSPSTVVTDTQYF. The DNA of the CDR3 is TGTGCCAGCTCACCTTCGACAGTGGTCACAGATACGCAGTATTTT.

The V and J genes are TRBV18 and TRBJ2-2; maybe TRBD2 (6 bases). Trimming pared 7 bases from V and 3 bases from J, leaving 18 bases between. There are 16 residues in the CDR3. The germline CDR1 and CDR2 sequences are KGHSH and LQKENI. CDR3: CASWTGLTMDTGELFF. For the CDR3, the DNA is TGTGCCAGCTGGACGGGACTTACGATGGACACCGGGGAGCTGTTTTTT.

J is TRBJ2-7 and V is TRBV5-6; D might be TRBD1 (6 bases). Per germline, CDR1 SGHDT and CDR2 YYEEEE. The CDR3 has 12 amino acids. The V end lost 5 bases, the J end lost 3 bases, and 9 bases lay between the germline ends. CDR3 region: CASSQQGYEQYF. In nucleotides, the CDR3 is TGTGCCAGCAGTCAACAGGGCTACGAGCAGTACTTC.

The chain's CDR3 is CASSPFTGLDNSPLHF. The DNA for the CDR3 is TGTGCCAGCTCACCGTTCACGGGGTTAGATAATTCACCCCTCCACTTT. The chain carries TRBV18 and TRBJ1-6; the D is unclear. Trimming took 3 bases from V and 5 from J, leaving 14 bases between them. The CDR3 has 16 residues. Germline V gene data show CDR1 as KGHSH and CDR2 as LQKENI. Drawing the rest from reference TRBV18 and TRBJ1-6, the complete variable domain is NAGVMQNPRHLVRRRGQEARLRCSPMKGHSHVYWYRQLPEEGLKFMVYLQKENIIDESGMPKERFSAEFPKEGPSILRIQQVVRGDSAAYFCASSPFTGLDNSPLHFGNGTRLTVT.

The gene calls are TRBV7-9 and TRBJ2-2; possibly TRBD2 for D (6 bases). Germline CDR1 reads SEHNR; CDR2 reads FQNEAQ (reference sequence). CDR3 length equals 15 residues. V gave up 8 bases and J gave up 7 bases, with 20 bases separating them. The CDR3: CASSPRERVHGELFF. CDR3 sequence (DNA): TGTGCCAGCTCACCCCGGGAGAGGGTTCACGGGGAGCTGTTTTTT.

J is TRBJ2-1 and V is TRBV5-1; D may be TRBD2 (5 bases). This CDR3 contains 12 residues. Trimming removed 5 bases at V and 9 bases at J, with 12 bases between. CDR1 is SGHRS, CDR2 YFSETQ, per germline. The CDR3 region has the DNA TGCGCCAGCAGTCTCCCCGGAGGTGAGCAGTTCTTC. It translates to CASSLPGGEQFF.